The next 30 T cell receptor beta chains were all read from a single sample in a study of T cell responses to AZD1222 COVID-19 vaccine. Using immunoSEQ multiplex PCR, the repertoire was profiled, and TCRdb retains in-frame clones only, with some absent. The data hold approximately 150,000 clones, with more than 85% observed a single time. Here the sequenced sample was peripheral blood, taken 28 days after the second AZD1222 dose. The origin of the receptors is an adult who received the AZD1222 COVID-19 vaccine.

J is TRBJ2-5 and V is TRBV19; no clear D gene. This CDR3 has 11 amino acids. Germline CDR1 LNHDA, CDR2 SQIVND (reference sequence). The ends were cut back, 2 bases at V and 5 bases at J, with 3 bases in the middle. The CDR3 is CASSISETQYF. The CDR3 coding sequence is TGTGCCAGTAGTATATCGGAGACCCAGTACTTC.

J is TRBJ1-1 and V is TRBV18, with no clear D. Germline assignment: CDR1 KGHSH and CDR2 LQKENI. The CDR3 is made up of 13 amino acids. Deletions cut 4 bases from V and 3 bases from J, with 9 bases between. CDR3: CASSLLGDTEAFF. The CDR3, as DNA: TGTGCCAGCTCACTTCTAGGAGACACTGAAGCTTTCTTT.

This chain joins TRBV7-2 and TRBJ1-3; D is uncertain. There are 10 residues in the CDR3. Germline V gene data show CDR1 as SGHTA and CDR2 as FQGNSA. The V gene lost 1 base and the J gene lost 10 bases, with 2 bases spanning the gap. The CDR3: CASSLETIYF. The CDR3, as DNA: TGTGCCAGCAGCTTAGAGACCATATATTTT. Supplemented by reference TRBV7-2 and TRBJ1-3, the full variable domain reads GAGVSQSPSNKVTEKGKDVELRCDPISGHTALYWYRQSLGQGLEFLIYFQGNSAPDKSGLPSDRFSAERTGGSVSTLTIQRTQQEDSAVYLCASSLETIYFGEGSWLTVV.

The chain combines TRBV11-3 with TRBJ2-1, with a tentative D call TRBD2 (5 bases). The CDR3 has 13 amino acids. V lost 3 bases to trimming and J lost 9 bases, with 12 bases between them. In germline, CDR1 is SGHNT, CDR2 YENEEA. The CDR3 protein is CASSFQVRGEQFF. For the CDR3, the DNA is TGTGCCAGCAGCTTCCAGGTACGGGGTGAGCAGTTCTTC.

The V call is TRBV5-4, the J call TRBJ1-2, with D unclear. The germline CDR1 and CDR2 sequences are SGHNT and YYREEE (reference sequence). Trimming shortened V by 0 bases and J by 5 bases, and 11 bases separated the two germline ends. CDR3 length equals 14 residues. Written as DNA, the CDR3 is TGTGCCAGCAGCTTGGCTCCGGAACTTTATGGCTACACCTTC. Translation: CASSLAPELYGYTF.

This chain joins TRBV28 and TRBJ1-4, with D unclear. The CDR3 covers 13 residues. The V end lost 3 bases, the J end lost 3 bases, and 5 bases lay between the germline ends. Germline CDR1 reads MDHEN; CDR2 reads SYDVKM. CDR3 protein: CASSFGPNEKLFF. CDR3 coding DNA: TGTGCCAGCAGTTTTGGCCCTAATGAAAAACTGTTTTTT.

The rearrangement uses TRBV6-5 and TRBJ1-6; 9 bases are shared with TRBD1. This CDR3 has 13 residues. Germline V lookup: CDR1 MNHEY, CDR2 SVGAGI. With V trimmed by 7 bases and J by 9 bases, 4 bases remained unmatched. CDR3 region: CASTMTGGSPLHF. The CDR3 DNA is TGTGCCAGCACCATGACAGGGGGTTCACCCCTCCACTTT.

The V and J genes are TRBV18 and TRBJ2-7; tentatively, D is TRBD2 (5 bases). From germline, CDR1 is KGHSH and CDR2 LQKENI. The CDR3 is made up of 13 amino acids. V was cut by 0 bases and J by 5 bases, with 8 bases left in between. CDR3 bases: TGTGCCAGCTCACCACCAGGGAGAGACGAGCAGTACTTC. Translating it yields CASSPPGRDEQYF.

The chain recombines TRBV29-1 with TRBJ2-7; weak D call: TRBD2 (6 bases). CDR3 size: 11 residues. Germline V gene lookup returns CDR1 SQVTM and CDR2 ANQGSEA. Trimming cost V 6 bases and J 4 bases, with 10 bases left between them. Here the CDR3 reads CSVGLGYEQYF. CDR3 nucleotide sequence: TGCAGCGTGGGACTCGGATACGAGCAGTACTTC.

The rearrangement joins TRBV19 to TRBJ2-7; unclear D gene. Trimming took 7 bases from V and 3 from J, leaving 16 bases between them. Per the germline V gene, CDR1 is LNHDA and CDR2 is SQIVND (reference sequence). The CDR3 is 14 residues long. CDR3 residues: CASTPRRVGYEQYF. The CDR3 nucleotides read TGTGCCAGTACCCCCAGGAGAGTGGGCTACGAGCAGTACTTC.

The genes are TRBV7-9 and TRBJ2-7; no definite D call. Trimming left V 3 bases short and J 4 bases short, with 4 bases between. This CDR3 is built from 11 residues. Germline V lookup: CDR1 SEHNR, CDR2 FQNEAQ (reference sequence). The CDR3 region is CASSFQYEQYF. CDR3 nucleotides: TGTGCCAGCAGCTTCCAATACGAGCAGTACTTC.

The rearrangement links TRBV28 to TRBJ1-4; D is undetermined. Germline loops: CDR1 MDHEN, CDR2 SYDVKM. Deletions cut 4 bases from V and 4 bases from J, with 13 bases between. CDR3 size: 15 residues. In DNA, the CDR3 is TGTGCCAGCAGTTCCCCCTCGGGAGTTAATGAAAAACTGTTTTTT. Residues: CASSSPSGVNEKLFF. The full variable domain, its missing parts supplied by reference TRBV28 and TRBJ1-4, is DVKVTQSSRYLVKRTGEKVFLECVQDMDHENMFWYRQDPGLGLRLIYFSYDVKMKEKGDIPEGYSVSREKKERFSLILESASTNQTSMYLCASSSPSGVNEKLFFGSGTQLSVL.

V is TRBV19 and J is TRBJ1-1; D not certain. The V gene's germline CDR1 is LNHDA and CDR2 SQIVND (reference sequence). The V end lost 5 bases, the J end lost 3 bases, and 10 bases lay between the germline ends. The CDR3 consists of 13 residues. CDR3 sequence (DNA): TGTGCCAGTAGTCCTCAGCCCGACACTGAAGCTTTCTTT. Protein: CASSPQPDTEAFF.

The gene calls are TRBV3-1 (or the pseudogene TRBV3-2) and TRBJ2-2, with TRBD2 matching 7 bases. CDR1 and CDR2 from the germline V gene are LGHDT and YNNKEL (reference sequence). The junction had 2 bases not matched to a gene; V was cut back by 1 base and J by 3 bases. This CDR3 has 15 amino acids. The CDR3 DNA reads TGTGCCAGCAGCCAAGTCGCGGGAGACACCGGGGAGCTGTTTTTT. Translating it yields CASSQVAGDTGELFF.

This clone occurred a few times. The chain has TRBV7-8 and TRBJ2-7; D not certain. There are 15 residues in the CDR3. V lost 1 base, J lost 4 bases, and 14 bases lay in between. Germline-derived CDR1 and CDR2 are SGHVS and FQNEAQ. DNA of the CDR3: TGTGCCAGCAGCTTAGACCCTAGGCTTGGTTACGAGCAGTACTTC. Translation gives CASSLDPRLGYEQYF. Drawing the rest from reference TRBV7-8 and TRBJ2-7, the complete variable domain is GAGVSQSPRYKVAKRGQDVALRCDPISGHVSLFWYQQALGQGPEFLTYFQNEAQLDKSGLPSDRFFAERPEGSVSTLKIQRTQQEDSAVYLCASSLDPRLGYEQYFGPGTRLTVT.

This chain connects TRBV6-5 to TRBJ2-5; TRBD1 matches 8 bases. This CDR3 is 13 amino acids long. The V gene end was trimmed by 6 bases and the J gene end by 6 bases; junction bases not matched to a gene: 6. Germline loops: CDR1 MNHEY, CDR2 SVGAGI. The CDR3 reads CASRTTGVKTQYF. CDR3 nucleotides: TGTGCCAGCAGGACGACAGGGGTGAAGACCCAGTACTTC.

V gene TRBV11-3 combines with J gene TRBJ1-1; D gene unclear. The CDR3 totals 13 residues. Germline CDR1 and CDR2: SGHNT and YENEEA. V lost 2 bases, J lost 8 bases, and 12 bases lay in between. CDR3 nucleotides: TGTGCCAGCAGCTTACCGGGGAGGGTGGAAGCTTTCTTT. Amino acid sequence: CASSLPGRVEAFF.

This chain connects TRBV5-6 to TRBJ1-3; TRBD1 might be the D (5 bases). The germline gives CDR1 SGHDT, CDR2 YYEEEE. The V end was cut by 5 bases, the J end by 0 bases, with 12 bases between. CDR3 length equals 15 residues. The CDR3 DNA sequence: TGTGCCAGCAGTAAGGGGAGACCCTCTGGAAACACCATATATTTT. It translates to CASSKGRPSGNTIYF.

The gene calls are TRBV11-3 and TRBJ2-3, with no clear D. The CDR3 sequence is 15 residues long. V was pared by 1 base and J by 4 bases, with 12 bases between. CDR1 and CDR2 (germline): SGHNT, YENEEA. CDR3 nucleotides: TGTGCCAGCAGCTTAGGTCATAATAGGGCAGATACGCAGTATTTT. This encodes CASSLGHNRADTQYF.

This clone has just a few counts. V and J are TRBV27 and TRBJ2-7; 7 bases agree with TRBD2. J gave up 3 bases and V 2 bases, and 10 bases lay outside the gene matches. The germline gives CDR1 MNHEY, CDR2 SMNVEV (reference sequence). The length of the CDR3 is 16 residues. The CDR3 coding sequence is TGTGCCAGCAGTTTAGGCGGGAGAAGAGGGTTCTACGAGCAGTACTTC. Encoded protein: CASSLGGRRGFYEQYF.

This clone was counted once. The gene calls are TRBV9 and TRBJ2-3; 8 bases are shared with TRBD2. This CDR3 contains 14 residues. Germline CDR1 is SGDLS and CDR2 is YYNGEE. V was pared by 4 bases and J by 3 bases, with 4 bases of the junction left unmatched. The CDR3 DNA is TGTGCCAGCAGCACCGGACTAGCAACAGATACGCAGTATTTT. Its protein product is CASSTGLATDTQYF. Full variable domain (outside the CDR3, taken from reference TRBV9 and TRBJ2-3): DSGVTQTPKHLITATGQRVTLRCSPRSGDLSVYWYQQSLDQGLQFLIQYYNGEERAKGNILERFSAQQFPDLHSELNLSSLELGDSALYFCASSTGLATDTQYFGPGTRLTVL.

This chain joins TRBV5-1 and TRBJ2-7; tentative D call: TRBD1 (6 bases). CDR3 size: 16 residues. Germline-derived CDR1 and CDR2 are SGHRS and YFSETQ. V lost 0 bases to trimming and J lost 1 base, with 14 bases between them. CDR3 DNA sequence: TGCGCCAGCAGCTTGGAGGCAGGGGCCCCTTCCTACGAGCAGTACTTC. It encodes CASSLEAGAPSYEQYF.

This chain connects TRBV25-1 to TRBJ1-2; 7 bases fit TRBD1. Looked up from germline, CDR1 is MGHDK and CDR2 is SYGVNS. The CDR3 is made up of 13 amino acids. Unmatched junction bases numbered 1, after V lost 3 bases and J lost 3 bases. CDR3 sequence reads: CASSEGTDYGYTF. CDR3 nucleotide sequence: TGTGCCAGCAGTGAGGGGACAGACTATGGCTACACCTTC.

The CDR3: CASSLDQTYEQYF. In DNA form, the CDR3 reads TGCGCCAGCAGCCTGGACCAAACCTACGAGCAGTACTTC. V is TRBV5-1 and J is TRBJ2-7, with D unclear. V was cut by 4 bases and J by 2 bases, with 10 bases left in between. The CDR3 spans 13 residues. From germline, CDR1 is SGHRS and CDR2 YFSETQ.

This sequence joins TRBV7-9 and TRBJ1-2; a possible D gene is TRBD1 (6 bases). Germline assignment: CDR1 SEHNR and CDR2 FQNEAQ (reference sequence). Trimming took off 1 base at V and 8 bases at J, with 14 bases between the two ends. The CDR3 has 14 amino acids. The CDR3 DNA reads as TGTGCCAGCAGCTTAGAGGCCTCTGGGGGCGGCTACACCTTC. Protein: CASSLEASGGGYTF.

The CDR3 region has the DNA TGTGCCAGCAGTTATGGAACAGGGCCCCTCGACGAGCAGTACTTC. Translating it yields CASSYGTGPLDEQYF. The genes are TRBV6-5 and TRBJ2-7, with D maybe TRBD1 (6 bases). V was shortened by 3 bases and J by 5 bases, with 17 bases between the two germline ends. The CDR3 sequence is 15 residues long. Germline V gene data show CDR1 as MNHEY and CDR2 as SVGAGI.

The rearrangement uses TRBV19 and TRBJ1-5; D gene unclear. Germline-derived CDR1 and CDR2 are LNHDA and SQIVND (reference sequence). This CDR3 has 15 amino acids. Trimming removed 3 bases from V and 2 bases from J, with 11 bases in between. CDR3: CASSIGDWGNQPQHF. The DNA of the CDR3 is TGTGCCAGTAGTATTGGGGATTGGGGCAATCAGCCCCAGCATTTT.

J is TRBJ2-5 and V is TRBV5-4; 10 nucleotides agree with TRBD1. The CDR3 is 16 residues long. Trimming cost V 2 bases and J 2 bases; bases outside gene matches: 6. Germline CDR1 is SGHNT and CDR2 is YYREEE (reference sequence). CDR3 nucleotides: TGTGCCAGCAGCTTTTTGGTGGGACAGGGGCAAGAGACCCAGTACTTC. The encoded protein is CASSFLVGQGQETQYF. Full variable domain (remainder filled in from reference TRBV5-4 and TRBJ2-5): ETGVTQSPTHLIKTRGQQVTLRCSSQSGHNTVSWYQQALGQGPQFIFQYYREEENGRGNFPPRFSGLQFPNYSSELNVNALELDDSALYLCASSFLVGQGQETQYFGPGTRLLVL.

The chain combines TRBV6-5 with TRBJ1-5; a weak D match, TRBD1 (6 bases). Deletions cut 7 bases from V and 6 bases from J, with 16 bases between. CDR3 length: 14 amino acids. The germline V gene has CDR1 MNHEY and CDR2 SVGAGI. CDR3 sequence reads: CASMDSLRAQPQHF. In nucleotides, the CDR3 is TGTGCCAGCATGGACAGTTTGCGCGCTCAGCCCCAGCATTTT.

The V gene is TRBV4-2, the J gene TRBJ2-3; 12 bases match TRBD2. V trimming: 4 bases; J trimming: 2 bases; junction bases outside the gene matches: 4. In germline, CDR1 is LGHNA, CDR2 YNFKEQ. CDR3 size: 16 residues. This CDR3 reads CASSRGLAGYTDTQYF. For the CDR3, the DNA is TGTGCCAGCAGCCGGGGACTAGCGGGTTACACAGATACGCAGTATTTT.